These 28 T cell receptor beta chains share one sample of origin, sequenced in a study of neurological immune-mediated disorders. Each CDR3 protein gets one entry after TCRdb re-called the 5' RACE reads with MiXCR. The data contain 53,000 or so distinct CDR3 sequences, approximately 12% of them singletons. The source material was PBMCs. The receptors derive from a woman in her sixties or seventies with HTLV-1-associated myelopathy (HAM/TSP).

This clonotype turned up a few times. V is TRBV12-3 or TRBV12-4 and J is TRBJ2-3; maybe TRBD1 (6 bases). CDR3 size: 15 residues. Trimming removed 5 bases at V and 1 base at J, with 13 bases between. The CDR3 nucleotides read TGTGCCAGCAGTCACAGGGAAAAGGGCACAGATACGCAGTATTTT. This encodes CASSHREKGTDTQYF.

This clonotype was seen at least ten times. The rearrangement links TRBV7-2 to TRBJ2-1; 8 bases agree with TRBD2. The V and J ends lost 1 base and 7 bases, in that order; junction bases with no gene match: 9. The CDR3 runs to 16 residues. Germline V gives CDR1 SGHTA, CDR2 FQGNSA. The CDR3 nucleotides read TGTGCCAGCAGCTTAGGCCCGGGAGGGCTGCGGAATGAGCAGTTCTTC. As protein: CASSLGPGGLRNEQFF.

This clonotype was seen ten or more times. This chain joins TRBV2 and TRBJ2-1; perhaps TRBD2 as D (5 bases). V lost 7 bases and J lost 3, with 13 bases in between. The CDR3 length is 14 residues. Germline values: CDR1 SNHLY, CDR2 FYNNEI. The CDR3 DNA reads as TGTGCCAGCAATAGGGAGCGGAGCTACAATGAGCAGTTCTTC. Its protein is CASNRERSYNEQFF.

This clonotype was detected many times. V usage is TRBV5-1 and J usage is TRBJ2-2, with D possibly matching TRBD1 (5 bases). This CDR3 comprises 15 residues. Trimming left V 1 base short and J 5 bases short, with 12 bases between. From germline, CDR1 is SGHRS and CDR2 YFSETQ. The CDR3 here is CASSLTQGWTGELFF. CDR3 in DNA: TGCGCCAGCAGCTTGACTCAGGGTTGGACCGGGGAGCTGTTTTTT.

This clonotype was detected many times. V gene TRBV10-2 combines with J gene TRBJ2-3; no reliable D call. This CDR3 has 15 amino acids. CDR1 and CDR2 from the germline V gene are WSHSY and SAAADI. The germline V and J ends were trimmed by 0 bases and 1 base, with 8 bases remaining between them. CDR3 protein: CASSESPLGTDTQYF. The CDR3 DNA sequence: TGCGCCAGCAGTGAGTCGCCCCTGGGCACAGATACGCAGTATTTT.

The chain combines TRBV6-6 with TRBJ2-5; 8 bases are a match to TRBD1. V lost 6 bases and J lost 5; bases outside the gene matches: 5. The CDR3 loop spans 13 amino acids. Germline CDR1 reads MNHNY; CDR2 reads SVGAGI (reference sequence). CDR3 sequence reads: CASSRQGYETQYF. CDR3 in DNA: TGTGCCAGCAGCCGACAGGGGTACGAGACCCAGTACTTC.

This clonotype was recorded only once. V gene TRBV5-1 combines with J gene TRBJ2-7, with D possibly being TRBD1 (5 bases). Trimming pared 5 bases from V and 1 base from J, leaving 10 bases between. The CDR3 extends over 13 amino acids. Germline loops: CDR1 SGHRS, CDR2 YFSETQ. The CDR3 reads CASRWAGSYEQYF. DNA of the CDR3: TGCGCCAGCAGATGGGCAGGGTCCTACGAGCAGTACTTC.

In the case of this clonotype: A much larger clone differs from this one at a single base, so this may be a read error. This rearrangement joins TRBV5-1 to TRBJ2-3; D not resolved. Germline V gene sequence: CDR1 SGHRS, CDR2 YFSETQ. Trimming removed 0 bases at V and 6 bases at J, with 8 bases between. This CDR3 is 13 amino acids long. The CDR3 here is CASSLEGGDTQYF. CDR3 DNA sequence: TGCGCCAGCAGCTTGGAAGGTGGCGATACGCAGTATTTT.

Ten or more counts support this clonotype. V is TRBV28 and J is TRBJ1-2; D is undetermined. The length of the CDR3 is 13 residues. The germline CDR1 and CDR2 sequences are MDHEN and SYDVKM. Deletions cut 6 bases from V and 5 bases from J, with 13 bases between. CDR3: CASSRDQVYGYTF. CDR3 nucleotide sequence: TGTGCCAGCAGCCGGGATCAAGTATATGGCTACACCTTC.

This clonotype was detected ten times or more. V usage is TRBV9 and J usage is TRBJ1-2; TRBD1 aligns across 9 bases. V lost 4 bases to trimming and J lost 3 bases; unmatched junction nucleotides: 7. This CDR3 comprises 15 residues. The germline V gene encodes CDR1 SGDLS and CDR2 YYNGEE. The CDR3 DNA reads TGTGCCAGCAGCCTCCGACAGGGGGGGTACTATGGCTACACCTTC. Its translation is CASSLRQGGYYGYTF.

This clonotype was seen ten or more times. This chain uses TRBV12-3 or TRBV12-4 with TRBJ1-1, with TRBD1 as a possible D gene (6 bases). V was clipped by 8 bases and J by 11 bases, with 21 bases between them. The CDR3 covers 13 residues. The CDR3 is CASARGLGGTAFF. The CDR3, as DNA: TGTGCCAGCGCCAGGGGCCTCGGGGGGACGGCTTTCTTT.

There are many counts of this clonotype. The V gene is TRBV28, the J gene TRBJ2-1; D possibly matches TRBD1 or TRBD2 (5 bases each). The CDR3 extends over 14 amino acids. The germline V gene has CDR1 MDHEN and CDR2 SYDVKM. V lost 6 bases, J lost 7 bases, and 16 bases lay in between. CDR3 nucleotide sequence: TGTGCCAGCAGAGGGACCACAATTCGGAATGAGCAGTTCTTC. Translated: CASRGTTIRNEQFF.

Ten or more counts support this clonotype. V is TRBV10-3 and J is TRBJ2-3; 13 bases are shared with TRBD2. V gave up 6 bases and J gave up 2 bases; unmatched junction bases: 2. The CDR3 has 15 amino acids. CDR1 is ENHRY, CDR2 SYGVKD, per germline. CDR3 protein: CAIRGTSGDTDTQYF. DNA for the CDR3: TGTGCCATCAGAGGGACTAGCGGGGACACAGATACGCAGTATTTT.

Ten or more counts support this clonotype. V is TRBV7-2 and J is TRBJ2-5; no clear D gene. The CDR3 has 14 amino acids. V was shortened by 1 base and J by 5 bases, with 11 bases between the two germline ends. Germline assignment: CDR1 SGHTA and CDR2 FQGNSA. The CDR3: CASSLEVGRETQYF. The CDR3 nucleotides are TGTGCCAGCAGCTTAGAGGTGGGTCGGGAGACCCAGTACTTC. Supplemented by reference TRBV7-2 and TRBJ2-5, the full variable domain reads GAGVSQSPSNKVTEKGKDVELRCDPISGHTALYWYRQSLGQGLEFLIYFQGNSAPDKSGLPSDRFSAERTGGSVSTLTIQRTQQEDSAVYLCASSLEVGRETQYFGPGTRLLVL.

This clonotype was seen ten or more times. This chain connects TRBV4-1 to TRBJ2-7; the D gene is possibly TRBD2 (5 bases). This CDR3 has 15 amino acids. Germline assignment: CDR1 MGHRA and CDR2 YSYEKL. Trimming stripped 1 base from V and 2 bases from J, with 12 bases between. In DNA, the CDR3 is TGCGCCAGCAGCCAAGGTGGACTGGTGACCTACGAGCAGTACTTC. Protein sequence: CASSQGGLVTYEQYF.

Many counts were recorded for this clonotype. V and J are TRBV12-3 or TRBV12-4 and TRBJ1-2; D possibly corresponds to TRBD1 (5 bases). V was shortened by 5 bases and J by 7 bases, with 8 bases between the two germline ends. The length of the CDR3 is 11 residues. The CDR3 nucleotides read TGTGCCAGCAGTAGGGGCAGTGGCTACACCTTC. Protein sequence: CASSRGSGYTF.

This clonotype was recorded at least ten times. The chain combines TRBV7-2 with TRBJ2-2; either TRBD1 or TRBD2 may supply D (5 bases each). CDR3 length: 15 residues. The germline V and J ends were trimmed by 6 bases and 5 bases, with 16 bases remaining between them. Germline values: CDR1 SGHTA, CDR2 FQGNSA. This CDR3 reads CASRSPVGETGELFF. CDR3 coding DNA: TGTGCCAGCAGGTCCCCGGTGGGGGAGACCGGGGAGCTGTTTTTT.

This clonotype was seen at least ten times. This chain links TRBV27 with TRBJ2-7; D not certain. Germline V CDR1 and CDR2: MNHEY, SMNVEV (reference sequence). V shed 4 bases and J shed 4 bases, with 5 bases lying between them. The CDR3 has 11 residues. As DNA, the CDR3 is TGTGCCAGCAGTTCCAGGTACGAGCAGTACTTC. Translated, it gives CASSSRYEQYF.

The chain employs TRBV27 and TRBJ2-7; maybe TRBD1 (5 bases). Germline CDR1 MNHEY, CDR2 SMNVEV (reference sequence). With 2 bases removed from V and 0 bases from J, the gap between germline ends came to 14 bases. CDR3 length: 16 residues. CDR3 sequence (DNA): TGTGCCAGCAGTTTAGGGGCTGGTTCTCCCTCCTACGAGCAGTACTTC. Translating it yields CASSLGAGSPSYEQYF.

J is TRBJ1-2 and V is TRBV7-2; TRBD1 might be the D (5 bases). This CDR3 region has 17 residues. The germline gives CDR1 SGHTA, CDR2 FQGNSA. V shed 2 bases and J shed 8 bases, with 24 bases lying between them. The CDR3 loop is CASSLRSLTQGVYGYTF. CDR3 coding DNA: TGTGCCAGCAGCTTACGCAGTCTCACGCAGGGAGTTTACGGCTACACCTTC.

Ten or more counts support this clonotype. J is TRBJ2-1 and V is TRBV12-3 or TRBV12-4; no clear D gene. This CDR3 has 14 amino acids. V lost 9 bases, J lost 5 bases, and 17 bases lay in between. This chain's CDR3 is CASLVAWINNEQFF. The CDR3 DNA follows: TGTGCCAGTTTGGTGGCTTGGATAAACAATGAGCAGTTCTTC.

At least ten counts were recorded for this clonotype. The chain links TRBV7-9 to TRBJ2-7, with D possibly matching TRBD1 (6 bases). The length of the CDR3 is 14 residues. Looked up from germline, CDR1 is SEHNR and CDR2 is FQNEAQ (reference sequence). With 8 bases removed from V and 1 base from J, the gap between germline ends came to 15 bases. In DNA form, the CDR3 reads TGTGCCAGCTCGGGCAGGGGAAGATCCTACGAGCAGTACTTC. This sequence encodes CASSGRGRSYEQYF. The full variable domain, with the rest looked up from reference TRBV7-9 and TRBJ2-7, is DTGVSQNPRHKITKRGQNVTFRCDPISEHNRLYWYRQTLGQGPEFLTYFQNEAQLEKSRLLSDRFSAERPKGSFSTLEIQRTEQGDSAMYLCASSGRGRSYEQYFGPGTRLTVT.

This clonotype was seen a few times. Here the CDR3 reads CASSRGANTGELFF. The CDR3 DNA reads TGTGCCAGCAGTCGGGGGGCCAACACCGGGGAGCTGTTTTTT. This rearrangement joins TRBV25-1 to TRBJ2-2; a possible D gene is TRBD2 (7 bases). V dropped 5 bases and J dropped 2 bases, with 9 bases sitting between them. The CDR3 is 14 amino acids. Per germline, CDR1 MGHDK and CDR2 SYGVNS.

This clonotype was recorded many times. The chain recombines TRBV3-1 with TRBJ1-1; 9 bases line up with TRBD1. This CDR3 region has 14 residues. The V gene's germline CDR1 is LGHDT and CDR2 YNNKEL (reference sequence). The V gene end was trimmed by 4 bases and the J gene end by 6 bases; junction bases not matched to a gene: 6. The CDR3 DNA follows: TGTGCCAGCAGCCTACCGGGACAGGGATCTGAAGCTTTCTTT. Protein: CASSLPGQGSEAFF.

This clonotype has ten or more counts. The chain links TRBV7-9 to TRBJ2-5; TRBD1 agrees at 9 bases. The CDR3 sequence is 15 residues long. The germline V gene has CDR1 SEHNR and CDR2 FQNEAQ (reference sequence). Losses at the gene ends were 2 bases for V and 2 bases for J; bases not matched to a gene: 3. The CDR3 sequence is CASSLPDRGQETQYF. CDR3 nucleotides: TGTGCCAGCAGCTTACCGGACAGGGGACAAGAGACCCAGTACTTC. The whole variable domain, remainder taken from reference TRBV7-9 and TRBJ2-5, is DTGVSQNPRHKITKRGQNVTFRCDPISEHNRLYWYRQTLGQGPEFLTYFQNEAQLEKSRLLSDRFSAERPKGSFSTLEIQRTEQGDSAMYLCASSLPDRGQETQYFGPGTRLLVL.

This clonotype occurred many times. The chain recombines TRBV10-3 with TRBJ2-1; 10 bases line up with TRBD2. The CDR3 sequence is 19 residues long. Germline CDR1 reads ENHRY; CDR2 reads SYGVKD. V dropped 3 bases and J dropped 0; count of bases not matched to a gene: 11. DNA for the CDR3: TGTGCCATCAGTGACCCCCGGACTAGCGGCCCAAGCTCCTACAATGAGCAGTTCTTC. Its protein is CAISDPRTSGPSSYNEQFF.

This clonotype came up many times. The rearrangement links TRBV28 to TRBJ2-7, with 10 bases that match TRBD2. Per germline, CDR1 MDHEN and CDR2 SYDVKM. The J segment lost 3 bases and the V segment lost 3 bases, leaving 14 bases of the junction unmatched. The CDR3 has 18 residues. The CDR3 loop is CASSLRVRGTSVNYEQYF. DNA of the CDR3: TGTGCCAGCAGTTTGAGGGTCCGCGGGACTAGCGTGAACTACGAGCAGTACTTC.

This clonotype was found many times. This rearrangement joins TRBV5-1 to TRBJ2-3; 9 nucleotides agree with TRBD2. The CDR3 has 14 amino acids. The ends lost 2 bases at V and 9 bases at J; junction bases unmatched: 7. Germline V CDR1 and CDR2: SGHRS, YFSETQ. The chain's CDR3 is CASSFQREEETQYF. As DNA, the CDR3 is TGCGCCAGCAGCTTTCAGCGGGAGGAAGAAACGCAGTATTTT.